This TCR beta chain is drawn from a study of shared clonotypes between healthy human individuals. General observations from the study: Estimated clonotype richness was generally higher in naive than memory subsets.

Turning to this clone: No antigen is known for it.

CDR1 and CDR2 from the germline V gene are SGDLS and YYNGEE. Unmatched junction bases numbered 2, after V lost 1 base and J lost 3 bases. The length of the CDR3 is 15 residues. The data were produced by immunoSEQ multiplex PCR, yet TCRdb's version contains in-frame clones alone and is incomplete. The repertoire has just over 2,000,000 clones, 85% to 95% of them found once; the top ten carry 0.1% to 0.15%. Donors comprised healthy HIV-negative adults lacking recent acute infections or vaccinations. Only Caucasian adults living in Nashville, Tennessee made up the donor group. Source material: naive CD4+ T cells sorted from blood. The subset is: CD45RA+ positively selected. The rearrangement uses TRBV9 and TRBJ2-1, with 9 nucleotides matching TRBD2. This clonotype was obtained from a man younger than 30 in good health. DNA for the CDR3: TGTGCCAGCAGCGTAAGCGGGGGGAACTACAATGAGCAGTTCTTC. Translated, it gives CASSVSGGNYNEQFF.